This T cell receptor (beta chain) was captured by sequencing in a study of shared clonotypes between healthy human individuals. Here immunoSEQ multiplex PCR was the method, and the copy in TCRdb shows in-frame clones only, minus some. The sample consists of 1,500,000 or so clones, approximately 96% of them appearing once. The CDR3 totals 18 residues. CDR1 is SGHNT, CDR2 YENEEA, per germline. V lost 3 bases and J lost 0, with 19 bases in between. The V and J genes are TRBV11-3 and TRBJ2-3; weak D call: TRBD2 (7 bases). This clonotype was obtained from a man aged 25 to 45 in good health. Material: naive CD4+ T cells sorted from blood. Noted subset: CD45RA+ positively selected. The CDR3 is CASSLGGGDSPSTDTQYF. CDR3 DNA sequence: TGTGCCAGCAGCTTGGGAGGGGGGGACTCCCCTAGCACAGATACGCAGTATTTT.